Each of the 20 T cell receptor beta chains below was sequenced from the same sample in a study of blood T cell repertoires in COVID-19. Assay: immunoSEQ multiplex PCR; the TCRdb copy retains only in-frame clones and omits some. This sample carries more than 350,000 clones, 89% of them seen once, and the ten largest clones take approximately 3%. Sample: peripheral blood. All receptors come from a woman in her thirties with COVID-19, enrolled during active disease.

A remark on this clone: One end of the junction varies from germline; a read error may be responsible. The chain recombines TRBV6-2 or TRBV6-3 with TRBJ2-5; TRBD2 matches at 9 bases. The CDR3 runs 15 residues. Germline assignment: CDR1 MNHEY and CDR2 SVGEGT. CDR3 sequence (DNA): TGTGCCAGCAGTAACTCTGGCGGGGGGGCTGAGACCCAGTACTTC. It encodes CASSNSGGGAETQYF.

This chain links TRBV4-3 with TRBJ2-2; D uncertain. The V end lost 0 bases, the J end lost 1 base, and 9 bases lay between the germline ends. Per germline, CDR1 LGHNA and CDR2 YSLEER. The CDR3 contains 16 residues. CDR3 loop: CASSQEVYKNTGELFF. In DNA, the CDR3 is TGCGCCAGCAGCCAAGAAGTGTACAAGAACACCGGGGAGCTGTTTTTT.

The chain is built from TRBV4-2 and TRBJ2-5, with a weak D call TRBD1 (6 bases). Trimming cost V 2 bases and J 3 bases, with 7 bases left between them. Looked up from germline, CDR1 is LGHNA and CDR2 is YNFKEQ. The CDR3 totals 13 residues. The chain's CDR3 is CASSQNREETQYF. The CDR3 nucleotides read TGTGCCAGCAGCCAAAACAGGGAAGAGACCCAGTACTTC.

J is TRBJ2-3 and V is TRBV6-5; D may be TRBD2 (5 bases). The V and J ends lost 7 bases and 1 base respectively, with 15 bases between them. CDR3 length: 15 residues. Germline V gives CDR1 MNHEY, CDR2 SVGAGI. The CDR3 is CASTMSGSGTDTQYF. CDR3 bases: TGTGCCAGCACTATGAGTGGGAGTGGCACAGATACGCAGTATTTT.

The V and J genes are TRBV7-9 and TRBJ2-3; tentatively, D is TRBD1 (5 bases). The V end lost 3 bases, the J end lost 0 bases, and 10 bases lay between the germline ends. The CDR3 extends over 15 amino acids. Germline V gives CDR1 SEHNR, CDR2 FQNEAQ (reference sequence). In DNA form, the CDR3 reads TGTGCCAGCAGCTTGACAGTGGGAAGCACAGATACGCAGTATTTT. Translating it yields CASSLTVGSTDTQYF.

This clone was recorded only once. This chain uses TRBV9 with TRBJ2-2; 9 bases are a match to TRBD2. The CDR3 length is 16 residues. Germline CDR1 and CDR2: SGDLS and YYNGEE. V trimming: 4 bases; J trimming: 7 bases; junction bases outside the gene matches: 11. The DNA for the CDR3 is TGTGCCAGCAGCCCGCGGGGGGGAGGGGCTGGCGGGGAGCTGTTTTTT. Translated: CASSPRGGGAGGELFF.

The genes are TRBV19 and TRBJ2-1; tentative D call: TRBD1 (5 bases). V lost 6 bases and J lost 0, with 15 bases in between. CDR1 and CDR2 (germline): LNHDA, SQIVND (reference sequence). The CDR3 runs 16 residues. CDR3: CASRPLGESSYNEQFF. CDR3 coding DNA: TGTGCCAGTAGGCCCTTAGGGGAAAGCTCCTACAATGAGCAGTTCTTC.

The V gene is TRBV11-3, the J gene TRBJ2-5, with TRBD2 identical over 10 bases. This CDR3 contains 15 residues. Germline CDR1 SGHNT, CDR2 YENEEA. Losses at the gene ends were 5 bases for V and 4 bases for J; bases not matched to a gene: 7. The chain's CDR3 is CASSPGTSVGETQYF. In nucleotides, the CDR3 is TGTGCCAGCAGCCCCGGGACTAGCGTTGGAGAGACCCAGTACTTC.

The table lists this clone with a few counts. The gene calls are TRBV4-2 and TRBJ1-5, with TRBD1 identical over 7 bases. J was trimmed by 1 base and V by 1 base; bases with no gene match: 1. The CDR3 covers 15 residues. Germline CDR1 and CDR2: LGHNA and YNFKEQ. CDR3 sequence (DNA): TGTGCCAGCAGCCAAGGGGACAGAAGCAATCAGCCCCAGCATTTT. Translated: CASSQGDRSNQPQHF.

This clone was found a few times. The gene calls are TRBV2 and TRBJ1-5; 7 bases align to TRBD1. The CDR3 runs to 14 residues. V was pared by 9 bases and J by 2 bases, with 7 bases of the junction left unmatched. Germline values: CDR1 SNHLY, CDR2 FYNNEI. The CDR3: CASKDREGNQPQHF. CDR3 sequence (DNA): TGTGCCAGTAAAGACAGGGAGGGCAATCAGCCCCAGCATTTT.

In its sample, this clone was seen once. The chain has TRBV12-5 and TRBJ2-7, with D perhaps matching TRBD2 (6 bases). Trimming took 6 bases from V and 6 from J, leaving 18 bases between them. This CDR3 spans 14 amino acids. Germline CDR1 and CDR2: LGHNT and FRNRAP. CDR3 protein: CASGTNDWGGEQYV. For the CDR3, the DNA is TGTGCTAGTGGGACTAATGATTGGGGAGGCGAGCAGTACGTC.

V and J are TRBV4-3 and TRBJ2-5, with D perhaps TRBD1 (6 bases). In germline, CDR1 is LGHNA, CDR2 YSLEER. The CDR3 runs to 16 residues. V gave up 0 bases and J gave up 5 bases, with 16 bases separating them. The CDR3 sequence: CASSQDNGRGMETQYF. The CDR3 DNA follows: TGCGCCAGCAGCCAAGATAATGGCAGGGGAATGGAGACCCAGTACTTC.

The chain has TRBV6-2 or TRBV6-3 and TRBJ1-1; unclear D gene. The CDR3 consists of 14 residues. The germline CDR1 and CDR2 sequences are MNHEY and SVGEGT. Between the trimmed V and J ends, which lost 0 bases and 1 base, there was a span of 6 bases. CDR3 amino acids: CASSYSLRNTEAFF. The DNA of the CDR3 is TGTGCCAGCAGTTACTCGCTGCGGAACACTGAAGCTTTCTTT.

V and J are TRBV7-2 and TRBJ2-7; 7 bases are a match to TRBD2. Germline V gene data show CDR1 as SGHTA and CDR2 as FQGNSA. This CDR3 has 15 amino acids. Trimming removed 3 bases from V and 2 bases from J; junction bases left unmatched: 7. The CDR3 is CASSLGGGGAYEQYF. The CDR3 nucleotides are TGTGCCAGCAGCTTGGGCGGCGGGGGAGCCTACGAGCAGTACTTC.

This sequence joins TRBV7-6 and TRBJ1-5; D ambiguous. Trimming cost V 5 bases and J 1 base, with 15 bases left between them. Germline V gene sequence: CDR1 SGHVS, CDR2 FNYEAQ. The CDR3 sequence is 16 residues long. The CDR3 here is CASSPTAGISNQPQHF. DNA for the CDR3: TGTGCCAGCAGCCCCACGGCGGGGATCAGCAATCAGCCCCAGCATTTT.

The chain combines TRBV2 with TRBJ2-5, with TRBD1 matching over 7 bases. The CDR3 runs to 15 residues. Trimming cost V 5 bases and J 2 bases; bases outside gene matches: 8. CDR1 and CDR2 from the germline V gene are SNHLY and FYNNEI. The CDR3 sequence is CASSLNEGAQETQYF. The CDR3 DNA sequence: TGTGCCAGCAGTCTTAACGAGGGGGCTCAAGAGACCCAGTACTTC.

The CDR3: CATSRDAGVITDTQYF. The CDR3 DNA sequence: TGTGCCACCAGCAGAGATGCGGGGGTGATCACAGATACGCAGTATTTT. The chain joins TRBV15 to TRBJ2-3; 7 bases match TRBD2. Unmatched junction bases numbered 5, after V lost 0 bases and J lost 2 bases. This CDR3 has 16 residues. In germline, CDR1 is LNHNV, CDR2 YYDKDF (reference sequence). Filled out from reference TRBV15 and TRBJ2-3, the complete variable domain reads DAMVIQNPRYQVTQFGKPVTLSCSQTLNHNVMYWYQQKSSQAPKLLFHYYDKDFNNEADTPDNFQSRRPNTSFCFLDIRSPGLGDTAMYLCATSRDAGVITDTQYFGPGTRLTVL.

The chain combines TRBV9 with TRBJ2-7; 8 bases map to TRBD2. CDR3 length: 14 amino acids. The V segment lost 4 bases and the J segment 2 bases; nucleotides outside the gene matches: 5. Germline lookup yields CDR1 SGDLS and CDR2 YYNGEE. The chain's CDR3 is CASSLGLVAYEQYV. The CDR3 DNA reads TGTGCCAGCAGCCTGGGACTAGTTGCCTACGAGCAGTACGTC.

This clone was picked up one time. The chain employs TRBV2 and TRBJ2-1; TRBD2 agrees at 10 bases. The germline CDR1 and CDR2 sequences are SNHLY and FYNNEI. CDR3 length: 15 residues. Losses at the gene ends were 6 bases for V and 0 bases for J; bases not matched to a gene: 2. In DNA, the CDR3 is TGTGCCAGCAGCCTAGCGGGGGCCTCCTACAATGAGCAGTTCTTC. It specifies CASSLAGASYNEQFF.

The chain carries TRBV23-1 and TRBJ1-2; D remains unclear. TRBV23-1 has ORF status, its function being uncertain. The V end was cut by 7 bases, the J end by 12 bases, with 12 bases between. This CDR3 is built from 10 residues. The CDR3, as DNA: TGCGCCAGCACCCACCACAGACACACCTTC. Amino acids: CASTHHRHTF.